This T cell receptor (beta chain) was sequenced during a study of shared clonotypes between healthy human individuals. Study-wide findings and caveats: Depth was large, yet rarefaction showed that sorted-subset sequencing was incomplete.

This CDR3 spans 13 amino acids. Trimming removed 4 bases from V and 0 bases from J, with 2 bases in between. Germline V CDR1 and CDR2: SGHDT, YYEEEE. Samples underwent the assay at deep level. Produced via immunoSEQ multiplex PCR; TCRdb's table is partial and in-frame only. The sample includes just over 2,000,000 clones, 90% to 95% of them seen just once. It was into CD45RA+ naive and CD45RA-negative memory subsets that the CD4+ cells were split. About this clone: Its antigen is as yet unknown.

This chain connects TRBV5-6 to TRBJ2-6; D is unclear. This TCR was sampled from a man younger than 30 in good health. The material sequenced was naive CD4+ T cells sorted from blood. Described subset: CD45RA+ positively selected. This CDR3 reads CASSTSGANVLTF. The CDR3 nucleotides are TGTGCCAGCAGCACCTCTGGGGCCAACGTCCTGACTTTC.